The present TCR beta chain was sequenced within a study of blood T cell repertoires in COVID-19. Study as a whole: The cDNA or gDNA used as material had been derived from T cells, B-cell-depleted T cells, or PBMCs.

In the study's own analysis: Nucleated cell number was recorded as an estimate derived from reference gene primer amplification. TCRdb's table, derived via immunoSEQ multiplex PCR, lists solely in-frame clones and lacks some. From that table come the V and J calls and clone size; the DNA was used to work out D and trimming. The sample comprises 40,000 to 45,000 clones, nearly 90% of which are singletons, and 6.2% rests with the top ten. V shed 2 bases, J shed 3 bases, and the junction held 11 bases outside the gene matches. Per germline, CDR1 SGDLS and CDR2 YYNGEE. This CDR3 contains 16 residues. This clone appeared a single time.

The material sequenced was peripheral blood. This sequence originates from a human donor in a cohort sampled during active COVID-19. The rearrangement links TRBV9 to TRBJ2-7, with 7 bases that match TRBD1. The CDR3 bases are TGTGCCAGCAGCGTGGGAGACAGGGCCGGGATCTACGAGCAGTACTTC. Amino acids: CASSVGDRAGIYEQYF.